Listed below are T cell receptor beta chains from one sample, sequenced in a study of CXCR3-negative and CXCR3-positive naive CD8 T cells. TCRdb re-analyzed the 5' RACE reads; it lists each CDR3 protein once, without DNA. The table for this sample gives about 56,000 distinct CDR3 sequences. Material: memory CD8+ T cells from blood. These receptors came from a human donor in good health. Some clones in this sample may be carry-over from other donors' samples. Both conserved end residues are part of each CDR3. Some rows have no size entry. The others give once, few or many, or a class for an expanded clone.

abundance: .; j_gene: TRBJ2-7; v_gene: TRBV6-2/TRBV6-3; CDR3aa: CATSVMTAIYEQYF
abundance: .; j_gene: TRBJ2-5; v_gene: TRBV21-1; CDR3aa: CASSKVEYQETQYF
abundance: .; j_gene: TRBJ2-4; v_gene: TRBV7-3; CDR3aa: CASSRSGKDIQYF
abundance: .; j_gene: TRBJ2-5; v_gene: TRBV20-1; CDR3aa: CSARSSGLEIETQYF
abundance: .; j_gene: TRBJ2-7; v_gene: TRBV28; CDR3aa: CASSPSGGSAGEQYF
abundance: .; j_gene: TRBJ1-1; v_gene: TRBV6-6; CDR3aa: CASSYEGGTEAFF
abundance: .; j_gene: TRBJ2-1; v_gene: TRBV7-6; CDR3aa: CASSLGGPGQGGHEQFF
abundance: .; j_gene: TRBJ2-1; v_gene: TRBV5-1; CDR3aa: CASSATQTRGDEQFF
abundance: .; j_gene: TRBJ2-1; v_gene: TRBV19; CDR3aa: CASNKQAGLYNEQFF
abundance: .; j_gene: TRBJ2-7; v_gene: TRBV7-6; CDR3aa: CASSLQLPFDGPYEQYF
abundance: medium-sized; j_gene: TRBJ2-2; v_gene: TRBV6-6; CDR3aa: CASSPSEGRELFF
abundance: .; j_gene: TRBJ2-7; v_gene: TRBV29-1; CDR3aa: CSVEESVTYEQYF